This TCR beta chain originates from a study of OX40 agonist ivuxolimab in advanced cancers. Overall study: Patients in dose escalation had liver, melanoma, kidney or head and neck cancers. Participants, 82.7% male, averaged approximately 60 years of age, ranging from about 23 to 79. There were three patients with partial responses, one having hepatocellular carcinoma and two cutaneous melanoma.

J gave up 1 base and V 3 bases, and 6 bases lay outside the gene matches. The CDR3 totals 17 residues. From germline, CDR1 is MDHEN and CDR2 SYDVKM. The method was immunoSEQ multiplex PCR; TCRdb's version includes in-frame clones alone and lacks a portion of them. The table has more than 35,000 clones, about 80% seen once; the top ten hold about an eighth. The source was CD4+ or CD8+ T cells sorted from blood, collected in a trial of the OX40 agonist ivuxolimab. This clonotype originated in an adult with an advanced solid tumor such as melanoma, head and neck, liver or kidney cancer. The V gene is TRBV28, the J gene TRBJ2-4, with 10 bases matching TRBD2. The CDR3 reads CASSFSSGSTAKNIQYF. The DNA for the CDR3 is TGTGCCAGCAGTTTCTCTAGCGGGAGTACGGCCAAAAACATTCAGTACTTC.